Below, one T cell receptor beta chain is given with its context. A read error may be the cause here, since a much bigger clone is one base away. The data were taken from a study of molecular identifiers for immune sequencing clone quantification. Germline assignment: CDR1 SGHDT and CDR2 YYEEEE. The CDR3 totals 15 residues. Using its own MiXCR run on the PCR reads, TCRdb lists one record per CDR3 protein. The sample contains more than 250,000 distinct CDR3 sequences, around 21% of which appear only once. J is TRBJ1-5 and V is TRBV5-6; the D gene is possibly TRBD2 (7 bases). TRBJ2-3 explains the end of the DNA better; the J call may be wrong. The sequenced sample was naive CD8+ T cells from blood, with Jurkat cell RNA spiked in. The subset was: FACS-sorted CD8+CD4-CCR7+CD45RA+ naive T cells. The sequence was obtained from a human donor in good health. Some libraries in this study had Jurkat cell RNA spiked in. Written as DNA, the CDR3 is TGTGCCAGCGGAGTAGGGGGGGGAAGCAATCAGCCCCAGTATTTT. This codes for CASGVGGGSNQPQYF.